This T cell receptor beta chain came from a study of blood T cell repertoires in COVID-19. Looking at the study overall: Both acute and convalescent COVID-19 samples were obtained from the United States, Italy and Spain.

V was trimmed by 0 bases and J by 6 bases, leaving 15 bases between them. CDR1 is SGHRS, CDR2 YFSETQ, per germline. This CDR3 is 15 amino acids long. Produced via immunoSEQ multiplex PCR; TCRdb's table is partial and in-frame only. Found here are 190,000 or so clones, around four fifths of them singletons; the top ten hold approximately 9.2%. Enrollees, roughly 18 to 90 years old, lived in 24 US areas. The receptor's source is a man between 40 and 49 years old who had recovered from COVID-19. The J gene is TRBJ1-2, the V gene TRBV5-1; D is ambiguous. Input material: PBMCs or T cells enriched from blood (not recorded which). The CDR3 region has the DNA TGCGCCAGCAGCTTGGGCCCCGGGAATAAGGATGGCTACACCTTC. Protein: CASSLGPGNKDGYTF.